Each of the 23 T cell receptor beta chains below was sequenced from the same sample in a study of metastatic and nonmetastatic thyroid tumors. TCRdb re-clonotyped the PCR reads through MiXCR. The table includes 31,000 or so clones, about 15% detected once. Nobody among the patients had been given any treatment before thyroid surgery. The sample consisted of blood. All receptors come from a female donor with papillary thyroid cancer or a benign thyroid nodule (not recorded which). Some clones in this sample may be carry-over from other donors' samples.

This clone was observed many times. This sequence joins TRBV28 and TRBJ1-2; TRBD1 is a possible D gene (5 bases). V dropped 4 bases and J dropped 10 bases, with 16 bases sitting between them. The CDR3 is 13 amino acids. Germline V lookup: CDR1 MDHEN, CDR2 SYDVKM. For the CDR3, the DNA is TGTGCCAGCAGTTCCACCCCTCGGGGACTCTACACCTTC. Translation gives CASSSTPRGLYTF.

This clone occurred many times. The rearrangement links TRBV10-1 to TRBJ2-1; TRBD1 is a possible D gene (6 bases). Between the trimmed V and J ends, which lost 8 bases and 3 bases, there was a span of 11 bases. Germline V lookup: CDR1 WNHNN, CDR2 SYGVQD (reference sequence). The CDR3 sequence is 13 residues long. The CDR3 DNA is TGCGCCAGCTCAGGACAGATCTACAATGAGCAGTTCTTC. Amino acids: CASSGQIYNEQFF.

This chain joins TRBV5-1 and TRBJ2-5; perhaps TRBD1 as D (6 bases). This CDR3 is built from 14 residues. Trimming left V 1 base short and J 9 bases short, with 16 bases between. The germline V gene encodes CDR1 SGHRS and CDR2 YFSETQ. The CDR3 sequence is CASSLNYRAQAQYF. CDR3 in DNA: TGCGCCAGCAGCTTGAATTACAGGGCACAGGCCCAGTACTTC.

This chain links TRBV19 with TRBJ2-7, with 9 bases lining up with TRBD1. The germline V gene encodes CDR1 LNHDA and CDR2 SQIVND (reference sequence). CDR3 length: 13 residues. The V segment lost 7 bases and the J segment 7 bases; nucleotides outside the gene matches: 8. CDR3 nucleotides: TGTGCCAGTAATGGGGACAGGGTGGCAGAGCAGTACTTC. Its translation is CASNGDRVAEQYF.

This clone counts as medium-sized. The rearrangement uses TRBV6-1 and TRBJ2-7, with 9 nucleotides matching TRBD1. The CDR3 runs to 13 residues. V shed 4 bases and J 4 bases; nucleotides not matched to a gene: 2. The germline V gene has CDR1 MNHNS and CDR2 SASEGT. CDR3 sequence reads: CASSVDRGYEQYF. Written as DNA, the CDR3 is TGTGCCAGCAGTGTGGACAGGGGATACGAGCAGTACTTC.

In its sample, this clone is medium-sized (0.01 to 0.1%). This chain links TRBV6-1 with TRBJ1-2, with a weak D call TRBD1 (5 bases). CDR3 length: 15 amino acids. Trimming cost V 4 bases and J 8 bases, with 20 bases left between them. Germline CDR1 and CDR2: MNHNS and SASEGT. The CDR3 here is CASSVSEHRGGGYTF. CDR3 sequence (DNA): TGTGCCAGCAGTGTCTCAGAACATAGGGGCGGGGGCTACACCTTC.

The sample holds a few counts of this clone. The junction differs from germline at one of its ends, possibly a read error. The CDR3 sequence: CASCRAGTGELFF. In nucleotides, the CDR3 is TGTGCCAGCTGCAGGGCGGGGACCGGTGAGCTGTTTTTT. The V and J genes are TRBV6-1 and TRBJ2-2, with a possible D match to TRBD2 (6 bases). The CDR3 consists of 13 residues. The germline CDR1 and CDR2 sequences are MNHNS and SASEGT.

In regard to this clone: Germline is not matched at one junction end, which may reflect a read error. J is TRBJ2-3 and V is TRBV6-2 or TRBV6-3, with D perhaps TRBD1 or TRBD2 (5 bases each). The germline gives CDR1 MNHEY, CDR2 SVGEGT. The CDR3 runs to 14 residues. The CDR3 DNA is TGTGCCAGCAGCGAACCGGGACCGCCGCGTCCGCATTATTTT. Its protein product is CASSEPGPPRPHYF.

A word on this clone: Its ends do not fully match the called genes, so a read error is possible. V is TRBV6-1 and J is TRBJ1-2, with D tentatively TRBD1 (6 bases). Germline assignment: CDR1 MNHNS and CDR2 SASEGT. The CDR3 covers 14 residues. The CDR3: CPSSLDRTNYGYTF. The CDR3 DNA follows: TGTCCCAGCAGCCTGGACAGAACTAACTATGGCTACACCTTC.

This clone was observed a few times. One end of the junction fails to match germline, which may point to a read error. The chain couples TRBV12-3 or TRBV12-4 to TRBJ2-2, with a possible D match to TRBD1 (6 bases). This CDR3 has 16 amino acids. The CDR3, as DNA: TGTGCCAGCAGCTATACCGTGACACAGGGTACCGGTGAGCTGTTTTTT. It codes for CASSYTVTQGTGELFF.

This clone was recorded many times. This sequence joins TRBV11-3 and TRBJ2-7; 7 bases align to TRBD1. In germline, CDR1 is SGHNT, CDR2 YENEEA. The CDR3 contains 14 residues. V was clipped by 5 bases and J by 0 bases; unmatched bases: 4. The CDR3 here is CASSPGTDSYEQYF. CDR3 coding DNA: TGTGCCAGCAGCCCCGGGACAGACTCCTACGAGCAGTACTTC.

The V call is TRBV7-2, the J call TRBJ2-7; TRBD2 matches at 9 bases. The CDR3 spans 15 residues. In germline, CDR1 is SGHTA, CDR2 FQGNSA. As DNA, the CDR3 is TGTTTCAGCAGTTTTACTAGCGGGTACCTCTACGAGCAGTACTTC. This gives the protein CFSSFTSGYLYEQYF.

Many counts were recorded for this clone. This sequence joins TRBV20-1 and TRBJ1-3; TRBD1 matches 8 bases. The CDR3 covers 13 residues. J gave up 9 bases and V 0 bases, and 4 bases lay outside the gene matches. Germline V gives CDR1 DFQATT, CDR2 SNEGSKA (reference sequence). CDR3 in amino acids: CSARESQGATIYF. CDR3 coding DNA: TGCAGTGCTAGAGAGTCCCAGGGGGCCACCATATATTTT.

This clone was detected ten times or more. The V gene is TRBV6-1, the J gene TRBJ2-2, with 7 bases fitting TRBD1. The CDR3 spans 17 residues. After removal of 6 bases from V and 0 bases from J, the junction contained 10 bases not matched to a gene. CDR1 is MNHNS, CDR2 SASEGT, per germline. Here the CDR3 DNA reads TGTGCCAGCAGATCATCAGGGACAGAGTCGAACACCGGGGAGCTGTTTTTT. Translated, it gives CASRSSGTESNTGELFF.

The table lists this clone with many counts. This chain uses TRBV3-1 with TRBJ1-1; 8 bases are a match to TRBD1. CDR3 length: 12 amino acids. V was clipped by 4 bases and J by 11 bases; unmatched bases: 6. From germline, CDR1 is LGHDT and CDR2 YNNKEL (reference sequence). CDR3 in DNA: TGTGCCAGCAGCCCCGACAGGGGATGGGCTTTCTTT. It specifies CASSPDRGWAFF.

In this sample, this clone turned up many times. The sample has other DNA sequences that encode this CDR3 too. V gene TRBV9 combines with J gene TRBJ2-2; D is unclear. Trimming pared 0 bases from V and 1 base from J, leaving 1 base between. The CDR3 runs 13 residues. CDR1 and CDR2 from the germline V gene are SGDLS and YYNGEE. CDR3 coding DNA: TGTGCCAGCAGCGTAGGGAACACCGGGGAGCTGTTTTTT. Protein: CASSVGNTGELFF. The full variable domain, its missing parts supplied by reference TRBV9 and TRBJ2-2, is DSGVTQTPKHLITATGQRVTLRCSPRSGDLSVYWYQQSLDQGLQFLIQYYNGEERAKGNILERFSAQQFPDLHSELNLSSLELGDSALYFCASSVGNTGELFFGEGSRLTVL.

This clone has at least ten counts. Other DNA sequences in the sample encode the same CDR3. The chain recombines TRBV6-1 with TRBJ1-4; D is undetermined. Germline V gene data show CDR1 as MNHNS and CDR2 as SASEGT. V lost 8 bases and J lost 0, with 10 bases in between. This CDR3 is built from 14 residues. The CDR3 spells CASERESTNEKLFF. The DNA of the CDR3 is TGTGCCAGCGAGAGGGAGTCAACTAATGAAAAACTGTTTTTT.

Ten or more counts support this clone. This chain uses TRBV9 with TRBJ2-2; 13 positions match TRBD2. The germline CDR1 and CDR2 sequences are SGDLS and YYNGEE. After removal of 4 bases from V and 3 bases from J, the junction contained 9 bases not matched to a gene. The CDR3 extends over 18 amino acids. The CDR3 nucleotides read TGTGCCAGCAGCCCGACGACAGGACTAGCGGGAGACACCGGGGAGCTGTTTTTT. It specifies CASSPTTGLAGDTGELFF. The variable domain in full, completed from reference TRBV9 and TRBJ2-2, reads DSGVTQTPKHLITATGQRVTLRCSPRSGDLSVYWYQQSLDQGLQFLIQYYNGEERAKGNILERFSAQQFPDLHSELNLSSLELGDSALYFCASSPTTGLAGDTGELFFGEGSRLTVL.

This clone came up many times. The chain joins TRBV12-3 or TRBV12-4 to TRBJ1-1; 9 nucleotides align to TRBD1. V was clipped by 7 bases and J by 1 base; unmatched bases: 4. The CDR3 has 14 amino acids. In DNA, the CDR3 is TGTGCCAGCATTAACAGGGGGCGGAACACTGAAGCTTTCTTT. Residues: CASINRGRNTEAFF.

In this sample, this clone turned up many times. The rearrangement uses TRBV5-1 and TRBJ2-1; 9 bases line up with TRBD2. The CDR3 length is 16 residues. CDR1 is SGHRS and CDR2 is YFSETQ in the germline V gene. Trimming took 4 bases from V and 3 from J; bases not matched to a gene: 8. The CDR3 spells CASSPFSGGDYNEQFF. DNA of the CDR3: TGCGCCAGCAGCCCATTTAGCGGGGGTGACTACAATGAGCAGTTCTTC.

This clone was counted only a few times. Additional DNA sequences in this sample encode the identical CDR3. The CDR3, as DNA: TGTGCCAGTGGTGAGGCAGGTGGATACTTC. As protein: CASGEAGGYF. The chain recombines TRBV6-1 with TRBJ2-7; D unresolved. The CDR3 consists of 10 residues. V was shortened by 9 bases and J by 13 bases, with 16 bases between the two germline ends. Germline V gene data show CDR1 as MNHNS and CDR2 as SASEGT.

This clone was counted between two and nine times. The CDR3 here is CASIRGVAGNNEQFF. CDR3 in DNA: TGTGCCAGCATCCGGGGAGTAGCGGGAAATAATGAGCAGTTCTTC. This sequence joins TRBV27 and TRBJ2-1; 8 bases align to TRBD2. Germline V gives CDR1 MNHEY, CDR2 SMNVEV (reference sequence). The CDR3 runs to 15 residues. V lost 7 bases, J lost 7 bases, and 12 bases stayed unmatched.

This clone was seen many times. The chain employs TRBV3-1 and TRBJ2-2, with a possible D match to TRBD2 (6 bases). This CDR3 comprises 14 residues. The V gene's germline CDR1 is LGHDT and CDR2 YNNKEL (reference sequence). With 4 bases removed from V and 7 bases from J, the gap between germline ends came to 13 bases. Here the CDR3 reads CASSPVGGGGELFF. For the CDR3, the DNA is TGTGCCAGCAGCCCCGTCGGGGGTGGCGGGGAGCTGTTTTTT. Complete variable domain (other parts from reference TRBV3-1 and TRBJ2-2): DTAVSQTPKYLVTQMGNDKSIKCEQNLGHDTMYWYKQDSKKFLKIMFSYNNKELIINETVPNRFSPKSPDKAHLNLHINSLELGDSAVYFCASSPVGGGGELFFGEGSRLTVL.